This T cell receptor (beta chain) is from a study of tumor T cells in aggressive B-cell lymphoma. Method: immunoSEQ multiplex PCR; TCRdb's copy keeps in-frame clones and lacks some. Here the sample spans 10,000 or so clones, 80% to 90% being singletons. This clone came up a few times. This CDR3 region has 14 residues. V shed 4 bases, J shed 3 bases, and the junction held 4 bases outside the gene matches. Germline V lookup: CDR1 SGHDT, CDR2 YYEEEE. This chain uses TRBV5-6 with TRBJ2-1; 7 bases line up with TRBD2. The sequenced sample consisted of tumor tissue. The receptor's source is an adult with diffuse large B cell lymphoma. For the CDR3, the DNA is TGTGCCAGCAGCGGGGAGGGCGTCTACAATGAGCAGTTCTTC. Amino acid sequence: CASSGEGVYNEQFF. Supplemented by reference TRBV5-6 and TRBJ2-1, the full variable domain reads DAGVTQSPTHLIKTRGQQVTLRCSPKSGHDTVSWYQQALGQGPQFIFQYYEEEERQRGNFPDRFSGHQFPNYSSELNVNALLLGDSALYLCASSGEGVYNEQFFGPGTRLTVL.